These 17 T cell receptor beta chains were all obtained from the same sample, sequenced in a study of vaccination effects on CD4 cells after COVID-19. Measured with immunoSEQ multiplex PCR; TCRdb has only the in-frame clones, and not every one. The sample lists around 41,000 clones, around 76% occurring once. Using viral peptide pools, the ViraFEST assay grew out antigen-specific CD4+ T cells prior to sequencing. Isolation of CD4+ T cells took place after less than twelve days of culture. Recipients of the vaccine had no prior SARS-CoV-2 infection and negative nucleocapsid antibodies. Antigens for these TCRs are unknown. This specimen consisted of CD4+ T cells from PBMCs cultured with SARS-CoV-2 spike peptides, obtained before COVID-19 vaccination. These receptors all come from a human donor who received a COVID-19 vaccine.

This clone has a handful of counts. The chain uses TRBV7-2 and TRBJ2-1, with D perhaps TRBD2 (5 bases). V lost 1 base and J 3 bases, leaving 7 bases between the germline ends. This CDR3 region has 14 residues. Looked up from germline, CDR1 is SGHTA and CDR2 is FQGNSA. Here the CDR3 reads CASSLGRDYNEQFF. In DNA, the CDR3 is TGTGCCAGCAGCTTAGGACGGGACTACAATGAGCAGTTCTTC.

The chain carries TRBV5-1 and TRBJ2-3, with 8 bases matching TRBD1. Unmatched junction bases numbered 5, after V lost 0 bases and J lost 2 bases. Germline V gene sequence: CDR1 SGHRS, CDR2 YFSETQ. The CDR3 runs 16 residues. The CDR3 DNA reads as TGCGCCAGCAGCTTGGTGGGACAGGCGATCACAGATACGCAGTATTTT. It is translated as CASSLVGQAITDTQYF.

This rearrangement joins TRBV19 to TRBJ1-2; no definite D call. CDR3 length equals 13 residues. The V gene's germline CDR1 is LNHDA and CDR2 SQIVND (reference sequence). The V gene lost 7 bases and the J gene lost 8 bases, with 17 bases spanning the gap. CDR3 sequence reads: CASTSSAAGGYTF. The CDR3 DNA sequence: TGTGCCAGTACCTCCTCTGCAGCCGGCGGCTACACCTTC.

This clone was counted between two and nine times. V and J are TRBV27 and TRBJ1-6; the D gene is possibly TRBD1 (5 bases). V lost 7 bases and J lost 9, with 10 bases in between. Germline CDR1 is MNHEY and CDR2 is SMNVEV (reference sequence). This CDR3 is built from 12 residues. CDR3 loop: CASKPQGSPLHF. CDR3 coding DNA: TGTGCCAGCAAACCCCAGGGTTCACCCCTCCACTTT.

The chain carries TRBV7-2 and TRBJ1-2; maybe TRBD1 (5 bases). Germline V gives CDR1 SGHTA, CDR2 FQGNSA. The CDR3 length is 16 residues. With 1 base removed from V and 0 bases from J, the gap between germline ends came to 12 bases. The CDR3, as DNA: TGTGCCAGCAGCTTAGATCCCGGGGGAGCTAACTATGGCTACACCTTC. This translates into CASSLDPGGANYGYTF. Looking up the rest from reference TRBV7-2 and TRBJ1-2 gives the full variable domain: GAGVSQSPSNKVTEKGKDVELRCDPISGHTALYWYRQSLGQGLEFLIYFQGNSAPDKSGLPSDRFSAERTGGSVSTLTIQRTQQEDSAVYLCASSLDPGGANYGYTFGSGTRLTVV.

The chain combines TRBV4-1 with TRBJ2-7; D unresolved. V was trimmed by 4 bases and J by 2 bases, leaving 15 bases between them. The CDR3 has 15 amino acids. CDR1 MGHRA and CDR2 YSYEKL come from the germline V gene. The CDR3 loop is CASSPPRHGPYEQYV. CDR3 sequence (DNA): TGCGCCAGCAGCCCGCCCCGGCACGGACCCTACGAGCAGTACGTC.

This chain joins TRBV30 and TRBJ2-5, with D possibly being TRBD1 (5 bases). Germline CDR1 GTSNPN, CDR2 SVGIG (reference sequence). CDR3 length equals 13 residues. V was trimmed by 2 bases and J by 5 bases, leaving 12 bases between them. Written as DNA, the CDR3 is TGTGCCTGGAGTATTTCAGGGTCGGAGACCCAGTACTTC. Its translation is CAWSISGSETQYF.

The chain joins TRBV7-2 to TRBJ2-5; 9 nucleotides agree with TRBD1. In germline, CDR1 is SGHTA, CDR2 FQGNSA. V gave up 5 bases and J gave up 5 bases; unmatched junction bases: 6. The CDR3 is 14 amino acids. This chain's CDR3 is CASSPDRGRETQYF. The CDR3 DNA is TGTGCCAGCAGCCCCGACAGGGGGAGGGAGACCCAGTACTTC.

This clone has only a few counts. CDR3 in DNA: TGTGCCAGCAGTGAATCAGGTTCTGTCTACACCTTC. It codes for CASSESGSVYTF. The chain uses TRBV2 and TRBJ1-2; no reliable D call. The CDR3 is 12 residues long. CDR1 is SNHLY and CDR2 is FYNNEI in the germline V gene. V lost 2 bases and J lost 10, with 11 bases in between.

This chain links TRBV19 with TRBJ2-1; the match to TRBD1 covers 8 bases. This CDR3 spans 19 amino acids. Trimming removed 5 bases from V and 4 bases from J; junction bases left unmatched: 19. Germline CDR1 is LNHDA and CDR2 is SQIVND (reference sequence). CDR3 protein: CASSARTSDRGGMYNEQFF. The DNA for the CDR3 is TGTGCCAGTAGTGCCCGAACGAGCGACAGGGGTGGTATGTACAATGAGCAGTTCTTC.

This chain links TRBV6-4 with TRBJ1-1; no clear D gene. The germline V gene has CDR1 MRHNA and CDR2 SNTAGT. Trimming removed 0 bases at V and 4 bases at J, with 12 bases between. The CDR3 consists of 15 residues. CDR3 in DNA: TGTGCCAGCAGTGACTCCCACGGGGTTAGCACTGAAGCTTTCTTT. Translated, it gives CASSDSHGVSTEAFF.

This clone was counted only a few times. The chain employs TRBV2 and TRBJ2-5, with 14 bases fitting TRBD2. Trimming cost V 3 bases and J 5 bases; bases outside gene matches: 14. This CDR3 spans 19 amino acids. Germline V gene data show CDR1 as SNHLY and CDR2 as FYNNEI. The CDR3 reads CASSDRLTSGGALTETQYF. The CDR3 DNA follows: TGTGCCAGCAGTGATCGTCTGACTAGCGGGGGGGCTCTGACGGAGACCCAGTACTTC.

The chain couples TRBV19 to TRBJ2-5; D unresolved. The V gene lost 6 bases and the J gene lost 4 bases, with 9 bases spanning the gap. Germline V gene lookup returns CDR1 LNHDA and CDR2 SQIVND (reference sequence). CDR3 size: 12 residues. In nucleotides, the CDR3 is TGTGCCAGTAGGATGGCAGGAGAGACCCAGTACTTC. It translates to CASRMAGETQYF. The complete variable domain, with remaining parts taken from reference TRBV19 and TRBJ2-5, reads DGGITQSPKYLFRKEGQNVTLSCEQNLNHDAMYWYRQDPGQGLRLIYYSQIVNDFQKGDIAEGYSVSREKKESFPLTVTSAQKNPTAFYLCASRMAGETQYFGPGTRLLVL.

This clone was seen a few times. The chain joins TRBV6-5 to TRBJ2-1, with TRBD2 matching over 14 bases. The germline V gene has CDR1 MNHEY and CDR2 SVGAGI. V lost 5 bases, J lost 6 bases, and 3 bases stayed unmatched. The length of the CDR3 is 15 residues. The CDR3 DNA reads as TGTGCCAGCAGTCTGACTAGCGGGGGGGTCAATGAGCAGTTCTTC. Translating gives CASSLTSGGVNEQFF.

The J gene is TRBJ1-2, the V gene TRBV9; D call uncertain. Germline lookup yields CDR1 SGDLS and CDR2 YYNGEE. CDR3 size: 17 residues. V lost 4 bases and J 6 bases, leaving 25 bases between the germline ends. CDR3 DNA: TGTGCCAGCAGCCCTGGACTAACCTTCTCCTCAAGGGATGGCTACACCTTC. Translation gives CASSPGLTFSSRDGYTF.

This chain connects TRBV5-1 to TRBJ2-3, with D unresolved. Per the germline V gene, CDR1 is SGHRS and CDR2 is YFSETQ. The CDR3 length is 14 residues. Trimming took 0 bases from V and 0 from J, leaving 5 bases between them. The CDR3, as DNA: TGCGCCAGCAGCTTGGCCGGCAGCACAGATACGCAGTATTTT. Residues: CASSLAGSTDTQYF.

The chain combines TRBV27 with TRBJ1-2; D is ambiguous. Germline V gene lookup returns CDR1 MNHEY and CDR2 SMNVEV (reference sequence). The CDR3 has 14 amino acids. Trimming stripped 8 bases from V and 2 bases from J, with 15 bases between. DNA of the CDR3: TGTGCCAGCCGCAGCCCGGGTGAAAACTATGGCTACACCTTC. Amino acids: CASRSPGENYGYTF.